The present TCR beta chain was sequenced within a study of response to subunit inactivated influenza vaccine. This clonotype occurred a few times. Its target is unknown. The study's findings and limits: Each seasonal influenza vaccination recruits few new T cells, the authors suggested.

Using its own MiXCR run on the RT-PCR reads, TCRdb lists one record per CDR3 protein. The top ten clones hold around 10% of a sample with 550,000 to 800,000 distinct CDR3 sequences, approximately 14% of them seen once. Germline CDR1 is DFQATT and CDR2 is SNEGSKA (reference sequence). With 2 bases clipped from V and 4 bases from J, the junction kept 5 bases outside the gene matches. CDR3 size: 15 residues. The rearrangement links TRBV20-1 to TRBJ2-6; the match to TRBD1 covers 7 bases. The source of this sequence is a man aged 45 to 65 who received an inactivated influenza vaccine. The input for sequencing was PBMCs from blood, taken 12 days after vaccination. The CDR3 spells CSARPTGVGANVLTF. In nucleotides, the CDR3 is TGCAGTGCTAGACCAACAGGGGTCGGGGCCAACGTCCTGACTTTC.